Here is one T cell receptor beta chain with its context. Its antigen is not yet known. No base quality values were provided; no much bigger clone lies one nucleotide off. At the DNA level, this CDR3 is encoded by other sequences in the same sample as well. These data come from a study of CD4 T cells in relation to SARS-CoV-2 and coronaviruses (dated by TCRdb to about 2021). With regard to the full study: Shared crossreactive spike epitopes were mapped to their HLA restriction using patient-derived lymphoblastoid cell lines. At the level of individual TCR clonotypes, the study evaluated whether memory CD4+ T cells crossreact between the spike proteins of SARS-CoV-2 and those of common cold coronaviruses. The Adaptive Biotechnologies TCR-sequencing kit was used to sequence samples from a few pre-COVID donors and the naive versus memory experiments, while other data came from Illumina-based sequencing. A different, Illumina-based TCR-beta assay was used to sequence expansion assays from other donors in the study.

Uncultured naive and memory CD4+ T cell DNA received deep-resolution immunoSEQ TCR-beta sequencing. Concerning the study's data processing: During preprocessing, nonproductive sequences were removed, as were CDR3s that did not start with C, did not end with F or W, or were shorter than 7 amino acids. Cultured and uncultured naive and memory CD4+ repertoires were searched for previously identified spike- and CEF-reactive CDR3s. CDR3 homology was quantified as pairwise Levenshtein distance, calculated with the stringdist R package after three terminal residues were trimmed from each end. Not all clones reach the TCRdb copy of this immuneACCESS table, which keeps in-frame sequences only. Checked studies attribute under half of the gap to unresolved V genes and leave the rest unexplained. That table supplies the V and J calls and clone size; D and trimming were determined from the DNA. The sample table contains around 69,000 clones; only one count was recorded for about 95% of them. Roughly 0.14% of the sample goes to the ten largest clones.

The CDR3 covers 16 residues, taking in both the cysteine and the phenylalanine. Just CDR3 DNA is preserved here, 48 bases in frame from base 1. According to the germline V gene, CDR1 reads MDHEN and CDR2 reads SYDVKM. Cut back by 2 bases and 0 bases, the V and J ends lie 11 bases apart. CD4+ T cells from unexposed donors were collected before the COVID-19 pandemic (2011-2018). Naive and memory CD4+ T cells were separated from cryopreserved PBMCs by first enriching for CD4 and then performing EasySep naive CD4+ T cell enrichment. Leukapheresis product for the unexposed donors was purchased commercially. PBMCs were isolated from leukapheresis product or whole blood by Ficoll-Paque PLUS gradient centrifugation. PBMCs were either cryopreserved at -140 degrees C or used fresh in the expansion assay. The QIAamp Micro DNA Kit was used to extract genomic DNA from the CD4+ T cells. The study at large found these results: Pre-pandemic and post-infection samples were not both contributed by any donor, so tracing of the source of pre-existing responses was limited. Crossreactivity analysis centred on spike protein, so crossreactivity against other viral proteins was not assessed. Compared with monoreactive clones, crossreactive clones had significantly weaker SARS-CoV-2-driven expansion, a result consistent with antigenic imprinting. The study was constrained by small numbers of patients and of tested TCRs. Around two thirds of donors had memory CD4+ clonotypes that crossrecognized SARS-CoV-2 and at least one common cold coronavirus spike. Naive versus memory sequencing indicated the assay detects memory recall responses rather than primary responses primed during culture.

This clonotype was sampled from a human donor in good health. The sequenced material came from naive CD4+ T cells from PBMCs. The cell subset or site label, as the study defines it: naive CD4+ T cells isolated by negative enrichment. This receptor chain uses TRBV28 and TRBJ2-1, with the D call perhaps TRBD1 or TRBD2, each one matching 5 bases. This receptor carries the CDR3 CASSLDGTSSYNEQFF. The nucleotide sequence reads TGTGCCAGCAGTTTAGACGGGACCAGCTCCTACAATGAGCAGTTCTTC.